The present entry profiles one TCR beta chain with its context. What it binds is not known. Trimming left V 4 bases short and J 8 bases short, with 12 bases between. This CDR3 is 13 amino acids long. Germline V lookup: CDR1 MNHNS, CDR2 SASEGT. The entry originates in a study of cytomegalovirus exposure and HLA in healthy donors. Regarding the study as a whole: Clusters of TCRs from the first cohort tended to co-occur in the 120 or so validation repertoires (as a later analysis found).

Using immunoSEQ multiplex PCR, the repertoire was profiled, and TCRdb retains in-frame clones only, with some absent. The sample holds about 280,000 clones; roughly 90% are singletons and the top ten take over 0.85%. The clonotype originates from a woman aged 18-35 years in good health and CMV-seronegative. Sequenced material: PBMCs. This rearrangement joins TRBV6-1 to TRBJ1-5; D unresolved. The CDR3 reads CASSVTYREPQHF. The DNA for the CDR3 is TGTGCCAGCAGTGTAACCTATCGAGAGCCCCAGCATTTT.